These 15 T cell receptor beta chains share one sample of origin, sequenced in a study of tumor-infiltrating lymphocytes in primary liver carcinoma (dated by TCRdb to about 2017). Without any cell sorting, total RNA and DNA were co-extracted from approximately 22-30 mg of bulk tissue using the AllPrep DNA/RNA mini kit. Sequencing used an Illumina HiSeq 2500. A constant-region primer and ProtoScript II reverse transcriptase were used to reverse-transcribe TCRbeta-specific cDNA from roughly 480 ng total RNA. Construction of the TCRbeta libraries relied on three nested rounds of multiplex PCR, following a slightly modified ARM-PCR procedure. Each of the first two PCR rounds ran for 10 cycles and used multiplex TRBV1-TRBV30 forward primers together with a Cbeta reverse primer. Starting from the raw public reads, TCRdb applied fastp trimming at Q25, assembled clones with MiXCR and retained in-frame beta chains. Rows merge per CDR3 protein into single entries with the most common DNA and genes. This sample holds 47,000 or so distinct CDR3 sequences; about 68% were observed only once. Around 30% of the sample goes to the ten largest clones.

Sample: liver tumor tissue from sampling region 3. The sample's cell subset or site, from its label and the paper: tumor region T3, left-lateral pole. All receptors come from a middle-aged man with primary liver carcinoma and hepatitis B virus infection.

About this clonotype: The junction shows a germline mismatch at one end, possibly a read error. V is TRBV11-2 and J is TRBJ2-1; maybe TRBD2 (6 bases). This CDR3 is 12 amino acids long. Germline loops: CDR1 SGHAT, CDR2 FQNNGV. The CDR3 bases are TGTGGCAGCAGCTTATTCGGGAGTGAGCAGTTCTTC. It yields the protein CGSSLFGSEQFF.

At least ten counts were recorded for this clonotype. The J gene is TRBJ1-1, the V gene TRBV30, with D possibly being TRBD1 (6 bases). There are 13 residues in the CDR3. The V gene lost 3 bases and the J gene lost 3 bases, with 11 bases spanning the gap. CDR1 is GTSNPN, CDR2 SVGIG, per germline (reference sequence). CDR3 region: CAWRGGSYTEAFF. As DNA, the CDR3 is TGTGCCTGGAGGGGGGGCTCGTACACTGAAGCTTTCTTT. Together with reference TRBV30 and TRBJ1-1, the CDR3 gives the full variable domain: SQTIHQWPATLVQPVGSPLSLECTVEGTSNPNLYWYRQAAGRGLQLLFYSVGIGQISSEVPQNLSASRPQDRQFILSSKKLLLSDSGFYLCAWRGGSYTEAFFGQGTRLTVV.

The rearrangement links TRBV7-9 to TRBJ2-1; no firm D call. The CDR3 has 11 amino acids. Germline-derived CDR1 and CDR2 are SEHNR and FQNEAQ (reference sequence). The V and J ends lost 2 bases and 7 bases respectively, with 3 bases between them. As DNA, the CDR3 is TGTGCCAGCAGCTTACATAATGAGCAGTTCTTC. It specifies CASSLHNEQFF.

This chain joins TRBV5-1 and TRBJ1-1, with 7 bases lining up with TRBD1. The CDR3 sequence is 14 residues long. Losses at the gene ends were 5 bases for V and 4 bases for J; bases not matched to a gene: 8. In germline, CDR1 is SGHRS, CDR2 YFSETQ. The DNA of the CDR3 is TGCGCCAGCAGGGAGACAGGGTTGACCACTGAAGCTTTCTTT. Amino acids: CASRETGLTTEAFF.

The rearrangement links TRBV7-2 to TRBJ1-2, with a possible D match to TRBD1 (5 bases). The V gene's germline CDR1 is SGHTA and CDR2 FQGNSA. The V end lost 5 bases, the J end lost 4 bases, and 17 bases lay between the germline ends. The CDR3 runs 15 residues. CDR3 in amino acids: CTSSPTQGEGYGYTF. The CDR3 nucleotides are TGTACCAGCAGCCCGACGCAGGGAGAAGGCTATGGCTACACCTTC.

The V and J genes are TRBV6-5 and TRBJ1-1; D gene unclear. Germline CDR1 and CDR2: MNHEY and SVGAGI. This CDR3 comprises 14 residues. V was pared by 7 bases and J by 1 base, with 13 bases between. CDR3: CASTLDDSNTEAFF. The CDR3 DNA reads TGTGCCAGCACTTTGGACGATTCGAACACTGAAGCTTTCTTT.

On this clonotype: At one boundary the junction diverges from the germline segment, which might be a read error. The genes are TRBV11-2 and TRBJ2-7; D is unresolved. Looked up from germline, CDR1 is SGHAT and CDR2 is FQNNGV. The CDR3 runs to 13 residues. In DNA, the CDR3 is TGCGCCGGCCCCAAAGAGGCGCCCTACGAACAGTACTTC. It codes for CAGPKEAPYEQYF.

The gene calls are TRBV7-8 and TRBJ2-1; 7 nucleotides agree with TRBD2. The CDR3 is made up of 15 amino acids. V lost 10 bases and J lost 4; bases outside the gene matches: 13. Germline V CDR1 and CDR2: SGHVS, FQNEAQ. The CDR3 is CANRPTDGGYNEQFF. The CDR3 DNA sequence: TGTGCCAACAGACCGACCGACGGGGGGTACAATGAGCAGTTCTTC.

Comment on this clonotype: At one boundary the junction diverges from the germline segment, which might be a read error. V is TRBV6-6 and J is TRBJ2-7, with D possibly TRBD2 on 6 matching bases. This CDR3 is 14 amino acids long. Germline lookup yields CDR1 MNHNY and CDR2 SVGAGI (reference sequence). CDR3 region: CASRHRTQAREQYF. Here the CDR3 DNA reads TGTGCAAGCAGACATAGGACCCAGGCCCGGGAGCAGTACTTT.

This clonotype was recorded many times. V and J are TRBV18 and TRBJ2-7, with D tentatively TRBD2 (6 bases). The V gene lost 4 bases and the J gene lost 5 bases, with 18 bases spanning the gap. This CDR3 region has 15 residues. Per the germline V gene, CDR1 is KGHSH and CDR2 is LQKENI. The CDR3 sequence: CASSLDGGASDEQYF. The CDR3 DNA sequence: TGTGCCAGCTCACTTGACGGAGGGGCTAGCGACGAGCAGTACTTC.

Turning to this clonotype: One end of the junction does not line up with germline, which may come from a read error. This chain joins TRBV11-2 and TRBJ2-2; TRBD1 matches 9 bases. The CDR3 spans 17 residues. The germline V gene has CDR1 SGHAT and CDR2 FQNNGV. The CDR3 region has the DNA TGTGCCAGCAGCTTTGGTCGGGACAGGGTCGGCACTGGGGTGCTGTTTTTT. It specifies CASSFGRDRVGTGVLFF.

The chain couples TRBV11-2 to TRBJ2-7, with D perhaps matching TRBD2 (5 bases). CDR1 and CDR2 (germline): SGHAT, FQNNGV. This CDR3 has 15 residues. V was cut by 3 bases and J by 4 bases, with 16 bases left in between. CDR3 loop: CASSFGRGQSYEQYF. For the CDR3, the DNA is TGTGCCAGCAGCTTTGGTCGAGGGCAGAGTTACGAGCAGTACTTC.

J is TRBJ2-7 and V is TRBV2; D perhaps matches TRBD2 (6 bases). Per the germline V gene, CDR1 is SNHLY and CDR2 is FYNNEI. The V and J ends lost 0 bases and 6 bases respectively, with 15 bases between them. CDR3 length: 15 residues. CDR3 nucleotides: TGTGCCAGCAGTGAAGCGGGGAGACTCGGGAGCGAGCAGTACTTC. It is translated as CASSEAGRLGSEQYF.

The chain combines TRBV7-9 with TRBJ2-7; tentative D call: TRBD1 (8 bases). Looked up from germline, CDR1 is SEHNR and CDR2 is FQNEAQ (reference sequence). CDR3 length: 15 residues. CDR3 sequence reads: CVNSFTGGASYEQYF. Here the CDR3 DNA reads TGTGTCAACAGCTTTACAGGGGGGGCCAGCTACGAGCAGTACTTC.

Points on this clonotype: Relative to the germline gene, one junction end is altered; a read error may explain this. The CDR3 here is CTSSFDLGGRVTEASF. The CDR3 coding sequence is TGTACCAGCAGCTTCGATTTGGGCGGAAGAGTCACTGAAGCTTCCTTT. The gene calls are TRBV11-2 and TRBJ1-1; D is unresolved. Germline CDR1 is SGHAT and CDR2 is FQNNGV. This CDR3 is built from 16 residues. The entire variable domain, with the rest obtained from reference TRBV11-2 and TRBJ1-1, is as follows: EAGVAQSPRYKIIEKRQSVAFWCNPISGHATLYWYQQILGQGPKLLIQFQNNGVVDDSQLPKDRFSAERLKGVDSTLKIQPAKLEDSAVYLCTSSFDLGGRVTEASFGQGTRLTVV.